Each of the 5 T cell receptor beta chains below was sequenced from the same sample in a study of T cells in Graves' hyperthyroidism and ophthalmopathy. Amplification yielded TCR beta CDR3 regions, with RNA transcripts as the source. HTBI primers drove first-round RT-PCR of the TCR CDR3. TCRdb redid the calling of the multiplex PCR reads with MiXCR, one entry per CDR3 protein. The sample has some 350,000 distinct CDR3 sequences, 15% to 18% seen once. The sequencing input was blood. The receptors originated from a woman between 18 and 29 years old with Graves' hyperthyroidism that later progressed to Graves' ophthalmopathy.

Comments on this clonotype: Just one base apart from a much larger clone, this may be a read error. The CDR3 DNA reads TGTGCCAGCAGTTACTTTGGGACAGGGGGTTCTGTTGAGCAGTTCTTC. This encodes CASSYFGTGGSVEQFF. The chain uses TRBV6-2 or TRBV6-3 and TRBJ2-1; TRBD1 matches at 11 bases. The junction had 8 bases not matched to a gene; V was cut back by 1 base and J by 9 bases. The CDR3 spans 16 residues. Germline V gene data show CDR1 as MNHEY and CDR2 as SVGEGT.

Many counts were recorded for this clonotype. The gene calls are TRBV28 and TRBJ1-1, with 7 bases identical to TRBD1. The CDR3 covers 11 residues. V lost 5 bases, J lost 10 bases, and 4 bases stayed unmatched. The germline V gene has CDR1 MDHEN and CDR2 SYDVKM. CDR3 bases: TGTGCCAGCAGTCAACAGGGGATAGCTTTCTTT. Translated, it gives CASSQQGIAFF.

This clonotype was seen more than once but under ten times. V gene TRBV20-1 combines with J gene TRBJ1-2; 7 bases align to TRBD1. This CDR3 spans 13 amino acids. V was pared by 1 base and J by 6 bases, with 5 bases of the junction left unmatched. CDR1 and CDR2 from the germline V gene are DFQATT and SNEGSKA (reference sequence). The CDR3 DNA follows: TGCAGTGCTAGAGCCAGGGGGGGGGATGGCTACACCTTC. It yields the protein CSARARGGDGYTF.

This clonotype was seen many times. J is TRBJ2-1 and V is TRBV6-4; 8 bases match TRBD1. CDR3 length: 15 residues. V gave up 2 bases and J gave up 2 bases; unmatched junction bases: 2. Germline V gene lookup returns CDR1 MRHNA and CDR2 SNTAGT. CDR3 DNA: TGTGCCAGCAGTGACGGACAGGGACCCTACAATGAGCAGTTCTTC. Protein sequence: CASSDGQGPYNEQFF.

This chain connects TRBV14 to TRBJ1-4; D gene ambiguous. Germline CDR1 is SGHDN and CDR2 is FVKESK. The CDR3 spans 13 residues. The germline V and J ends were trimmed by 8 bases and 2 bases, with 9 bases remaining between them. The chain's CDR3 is CASRSPTNEKLFF. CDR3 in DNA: TGTGCCAGCCGCTCCCCCACTAATGAAAAACTGTTTTTT.